This TCR beta chain was sequenced for a study of T cell responses to AZD1222 COVID-19 vaccine. Findings and caveats of the study: Donors, mostly white British, included more females; clonal diversity was possibly underestimated. With two AZD1222 doses given, Spike-specific TCR breadth and depth both rose. Spike-wide coverage was observed for vaccine-associated CD4 TCRs, with dominant responses at 160-218 and 743-854. Repertoires were obtained only post-peak T cell response.

Trimming took off 4 bases at V and 0 bases at J, with 8 bases between the two ends. This CDR3 contains 14 residues. The V gene's germline CDR1 is SGDLS and CDR2 YYNGEE. Sequencing was performed with immunoSEQ multiplex PCR; in TCRdb, only in-frame clones are kept and a portion is missing. The data show over 100,000 clones, approximately 90% seen once. As to this clone: What it binds is not known.

This TCR came from an adult in good health. Source: peripheral blood, taken on day 0 of AZD1222 vaccination. This chain joins TRBV9 and TRBJ1-3; no clear D gene. The CDR3 nucleotides are TGTGCCAGCAGCCCCCAGCACTCTGGAAACACCATATATTTT. It specifies CASSPQHSGNTIYF.